A single sample is the source of the 7 T cell receptor beta chains below, sequenced in a study of early T cells in non-severe SARS-CoV-2 infection. From the 5' RACE reads, TCRdb called clonotypes with MiXCR, one entry per CDR3 protein. Of tens of thousands of distinct CDR3 sequences in the sample, roughly 13% are singletons; the top ten hold 2.5% to 3%. The material sequenced was whole blood. These receptor sequences come from an adult who was a healthcare worker with PCR-confirmed SARS-CoV-2 infection or an uninfected control (not recorded which).

The CDR3 bases are TGTGCCAGCAGAAGGGACGGCAATCAGCCCCAGCATTTT. Its protein is CASRRDGNQPQHF. The chain is built from TRBV7-2 and TRBJ1-5; weak D call: TRBD1 (5 bases). Germline assignment: CDR1 SGHTA and CDR2 FQGNSA. The germline V and J ends were trimmed by 6 bases and 2 bases, with 8 bases remaining between them. This CDR3 is 13 amino acids long. Using reference TRBV7-2 and TRBJ1-5 for the parts outside the CDR3, the full variable domain is GAGVSQSPSNKVTEKGKDVELRCDPISGHTALYWYRQSLGQGLEFLIYFQGNSAPDKSGLPSDRFSAERTGGSVSTLTIQRTQQEDSAVYLCASRRDGNQPQHFGDGTRLSIL.

This clonotype was found many times. The J gene is TRBJ1-5, the V gene TRBV5-1; weak D call: TRBD1 (5 bases). CDR3 size: 13 residues. Trimming took 2 bases from V and 10 from J, leaving 13 bases between them. The germline V gene has CDR1 SGHRS and CDR2 YFSETQ. The CDR3 DNA is TGCGCCAGCAGCTTAGGTCAGGGAGGCCCCCAGCATTTT. Translating it yields CASSLGQGGPQHF.

This clonotype was seen many times. Germline is not matched at one junction end, which may reflect a read error. This chain joins TRBV7-7 and TRBJ2-7; the D call may be TRBD1 or TRBD2 (5 bases each). The CDR3 sequence is 14 residues long. Germline CDR1 SSHAT, CDR2 FNYEAQ (reference sequence). The CDR3 is CASSSTVGVGEQYF. The CDR3 bases are TGTGCTAGCAGCTCGACAGTGGGGGTTGGTGAGCAGTACTTC.

This clonotype was observed a few times. The V gene is TRBV12-3 or TRBV12-4, the J gene TRBJ2-7; D perhaps matches TRBD2 (6 bases). Trimming shortened V by 4 bases and J by 6 bases, and 19 bases separated the two germline ends. This CDR3 contains 15 residues. CDR3 nucleotides: TGTGCCAGCAGTTCCAATGGGGAGGTTTTGGGCGAGCAGTACTTC. This codes for CASSSNGEVLGEQYF.

This clonotype came up many times. The gene calls are TRBV13 and TRBJ2-3; tentatively, D is TRBD2 (6 bases). Deletions cut 5 bases from V and 2 bases from J, with 20 bases between. Per germline, CDR1 PRHDT and CDR2 FYEKMQ (reference sequence). The CDR3 totals 17 residues. The CDR3 spells CASSPKGAGASTDTQYF. CDR3 coding DNA: TGTGCCAGCAGCCCGAAGGGAGCGGGCGCCTCCACAGATACGCAGTATTTT.

The CDR3 protein is CASSLGNWEGEAFF. In DNA form, the CDR3 reads TGTGCCAGCAGCTTGGGTAACTGGGAGGGGGAAGCTTTCTTT. J is TRBJ1-1 and V is TRBV11-3; D possibly corresponds to TRBD1 (5 bases). This CDR3 has 14 residues. The V end lost 3 bases, the J end lost 8 bases, and 16 bases lay between the germline ends. Germline CDR1 SGHNT, CDR2 YENEEA.

The rearrangement links TRBV30 to TRBJ2-7; 7 bases fit TRBD2. J gave up 3 bases and V 4 bases, and 12 bases lay outside the gene matches. The CDR3 extends over 15 amino acids. CDR1 GTSNPN and CDR2 SVGIG come from the germline V gene (reference sequence). CDR3 in amino acids: CAWKETREVGYEQYF. DNA of the CDR3: TGTGCCTGGAAGGAGACACGGGAGGTCGGCTACGAGCAGTACTTC.